One and the same sample provided the 24 T cell receptor beta chains below, sequenced in a study of T cell responses to AZD1222 COVID-19 vaccine. The assay was immunoSEQ multiplex PCR, and TCRdb's table has in-frame clones only and misses some. The sample carries about 140,000 clones, 70% to 90% recorded once. The sequences come from peripheral blood, collected 28 days after the second dose of the MenACWY control vaccine. These receptors were collected from an adult who received the MenACWY meningococcal vaccine as a control.

The chain combines TRBV7-8 with TRBJ1-2; 7 bases are a match to TRBD1. V lost 0 bases and J lost 6; bases outside the gene matches: 10. The CDR3 has 16 residues. Looked up from germline, CDR1 is SGHVS and CDR2 is FQNEAQ. CDR3 residues: CASSLALYDRENGYTF. The CDR3 region has the DNA TGTGCCAGCAGCTTAGCGCTCTATGACAGGGAGAATGGCTACACCTTC. The full variable domain, in which reference TRBV7-8 and TRBJ1-2 provide the parts outside the CDR3, is GAGVSQSPRYKVAKRGQDVALRCDPISGHVSLFWYQQALGQGPEFLTYFQNEAQLDKSGLPSDRFFAERPEGSVSTLKIQRTQQEDSAVYLCASSLALYDRENGYTFGSGTRLTVV.

The chain carries TRBV9 and TRBJ1-1; D uncertain. In germline, CDR1 is SGDLS, CDR2 YYNGEE. V shed 3 bases and J shed 1 base, with 10 bases lying between them. The CDR3 loop spans 14 amino acids. CDR3 nucleotides: TGTGCCAGCAGCGCCACTGTCAGGAACACTGAAGCTTTCTTT. It translates to CASSATVRNTEAFF.

The chain carries TRBV3-1 (or the pseudogene TRBV3-2) and TRBJ2-7; TRBD2 is a possible D gene (6 bases). The CDR3 spans 17 residues. CDR1 is LGHDT, CDR2 YNNKEL, per germline (reference sequence). Trimming cost V 4 bases and J 6 bases, with 25 bases left between them. The CDR3 DNA is TGTGCCAGCAGCCCATTCATGGGAGGACGAGTCCCTCGCGAGCAGTACTTC. Its translation is CASSPFMGGRVPREQYF.

This clone was picked up a small number of times. The J gene is TRBJ2-6, the V gene TRBV7-2; TRBD1 might be the D (5 bases). The CDR3 totals 15 residues. Between the trimmed V and J ends, which lost 2 bases and 2 bases, there was a span of 7 bases. Germline CDR1 reads SGHTA; CDR2 reads FQGNSA. This chain's CDR3 is CASSLWGTGANVLTF. CDR3 in DNA: TGTGCCAGCAGCTTATGGGGCACTGGGGCCAACGTCCTGACTTTC.

The chain employs TRBV11-3 and TRBJ2-5; D gene ambiguous. The CDR3 runs to 14 residues. V was cut by 0 bases and J by 1 base, with 6 bases left in between. The germline gives CDR1 SGHNT, CDR2 YENEEA. DNA for the CDR3: TGTGCCAGCAGCTTAGATGGGGTCCAAGAGACCCAGTACTTC. Amino acids: CASSLDGVQETQYF.

J is TRBJ1-1 and V is TRBV7-8; no clear D. Germline CDR1 is SGHVS and CDR2 is FQNEAQ. The length of the CDR3 is 14 residues. V dropped 4 bases and J dropped 0 bases, with 9 bases sitting between them. The CDR3 region is CASSSFGVNTEAFF. DNA of the CDR3: TGTGCCAGCAGCTCGTTTGGGGTGAACACTGAAGCTTTCTTT.

The rearrangement links TRBV3-1 (or the pseudogene TRBV3-2) to TRBJ2-1; TRBD2 matches 15 bases. The CDR3 extends over 17 amino acids. With V trimmed by 4 bases and J by 14 bases, 15 bases remained unmatched. Germline assignment: CDR1 LGHDT and CDR2 YNNKEL (reference sequence). The CDR3 DNA is TGTGCCAGCAGCCCTTACGCTAACGGACTAGCGGGGGGGCGAGAGTTCTTC. The encoded protein is CASSPYANGLAGGREFF.

The rearrangement joins TRBV3-1 (or the pseudogene TRBV3-2) to TRBJ2-1, with 9 bases lining up with TRBD2. This CDR3 has 15 amino acids. Germline CDR1 is LGHDT and CDR2 is YNNKEL (reference sequence). V lost 4 bases to trimming and J lost 3 bases; unmatched junction nucleotides: 4. CDR3 amino acids: CASSPTSGGYNEQFF. DNA of the CDR3: TGTGCCAGCAGCCCGACTAGCGGAGGCTACAATGAGCAGTTCTTC.

The chain carries TRBV30 and TRBJ1-6; D unclear. Germline V gene lookup returns CDR1 GTSNPN and CDR2 SVGIG (reference sequence). The CDR3 spans 13 residues. The V gene lost 3 bases and the J gene lost 10 bases, with 13 bases spanning the gap. The CDR3 DNA sequence: TGTGCCTGGAGGGTGTCCCTTCAGTCACCCCTCCACTTT. Its protein product is CAWRVSLQSPLHF.

This clone was detected ten times or more. This sample includes further DNA sequences coding for the same CDR3. The chain is built from TRBV27 and TRBJ1-5, with unresolved D. V was shortened by 2 bases and J by 7 bases, with 9 bases between the two germline ends. The CDR3 totals 13 residues. Germline-derived CDR1 and CDR2 are MNHEY and SMNVEV (reference sequence). The CDR3 DNA follows: TGTGCCAGCAGTTTAATGGGGAACCAGCCCCAGCATTTT. Translated, it gives CASSLMGNQPQHF.

The chain recombines TRBV19 with TRBJ1-1; D ambiguous. V lost 10 bases and J lost 5, with 11 bases in between. The CDR3 has 11 amino acids. Germline V gene lookup returns CDR1 LNHDA and CDR2 SQIVND (reference sequence). CDR3 region: CATQWETEAFF. The CDR3 DNA sequence: TGTGCCACCCAATGGGAGACTGAAGCTTTCTTT.

J is TRBJ1-3 and V is TRBV4-2; D not resolved. The CDR3 is 17 residues long. V lost 0 bases and J lost 0, with 12 bases in between. Germline CDR1 is LGHNA and CDR2 is YNFKEQ. The chain's CDR3 is CASSQDLSLGSGNTIYF. The CDR3 region has the DNA TGTGCCAGCAGCCAAGATCTCAGCTTGGGCTCTGGAAACACCATATATTTT.

This chain uses TRBV4-2 with TRBJ1-3; possibly TRBD1 for D (6 bases). The CDR3 contains 17 residues. Germline V gene lookup returns CDR1 LGHNA and CDR2 YNFKEQ. Trimming stripped 1 base from V and 4 bases from J, with 17 bases between. DNA for the CDR3: TGTGCCAGCAGCCAAGTTAAAGGGGCAGGGGACGGAAACACCATATATTTT. This encodes CASSQVKGAGDGNTIYF.

Comment on this clone: The same CDR3 also results from other DNA sequences found in this sample. This chain links TRBV18 with TRBJ2-5, with 9 bases fitting TRBD1. CDR1 and CDR2 (germline): KGHSH, LQKENI. The CDR3 is 14 residues long. V lost 3 bases to trimming and J lost 5 bases; unmatched junction nucleotides: 4. The CDR3 nucleotides are TGTGCCAGCTCACCGGGACAGGGAGGGGAGACCCAGTACTTC. Its translation is CASSPGQGGETQYF.

V is TRBV7-9 and J is TRBJ1-1, with D unresolved. CDR3 size: 15 residues. V was clipped by 3 bases and J by 4 bases, with 15 bases between them. Germline V CDR1 and CDR2: SEHNR, FQNEAQ (reference sequence). The CDR3 here is CASSFQAPPGTEAFF. The CDR3 DNA reads as TGTGCCAGCAGCTTCCAGGCCCCTCCGGGCACTGAAGCTTTCTTT.

The V gene is TRBV7-6, the J gene TRBJ1-4; 10 positions match TRBD1. CDR3 length: 14 residues. Looked up from germline, CDR1 is SGHVS and CDR2 is FNYEAQ. With 8 bases clipped from V and 8 bases from J, the junction kept 8 bases outside the gene matches. This CDR3 is CASVPGQGNEKLFF. For the CDR3, the DNA is TGTGCCAGCGTCCCGGGACAGGGGAACGAAAAACTGTTTTTT. Full variable domain (remainder filled in from reference TRBV7-6 and TRBJ1-4): GAGVSQSPRYKVTKRGQDVALRCDPISGHVSLYWYRQALGQGPEFLTYFNYEAQQDKSGLPNDRFSAERPEGSISTLTIQRTEQRDSAMYRCASVPGQGNEKLFFGSGTQLSVL.

This clone was picked up a small number of times. The chain recombines TRBV4-2 with TRBJ1-2; D may be TRBD1 (5 bases). Trimming stripped 0 bases from V and 0 bases from J, with 14 bases between. This CDR3 has 17 residues. In germline, CDR1 is LGHNA, CDR2 YNFKEQ. The CDR3 spells CASSQEALRVPNYGYTF. CDR3 nucleotides: TGTGCCAGCAGCCAAGAGGCTCTCAGGGTCCCTAACTATGGCTACACCTTC.

The rearrangement joins TRBV18 to TRBJ1-5, with 8 bases identical to TRBD1. J gave up 1 base and V 6 bases, and 11 bases lay outside the gene matches. CDR1 is KGHSH, CDR2 LQKENI, per germline. The CDR3 is made up of 17 amino acids. CDR3 in DNA: TGTGCCAGCTCGGAAGGACAGGGTAGATCGAGCAATCAGCCCCAGCATTTT. Translated, it gives CASSEGQGRSSNQPQHF.

This clone has more than one count but fewer than ten. The chain combines TRBV24-1 with TRBJ2-2; the match to TRBD1 covers 9 bases. Trimming at V came to 7 bases and at J to 2 bases, leaving 10 bases not matched to a gene. The CDR3 is 17 residues long. In germline, CDR1 is KGHDR, CDR2 SFDVKD. The CDR3 DNA is TGTGCCACCAGGGAAATTGGGGACAGGGAAAACACCGGGGAGCTGTTTTTT. Residues: CATREIGDRENTGELFF.

This clone was seen just once. The rearrangement links TRBV15 to TRBJ1-4; TRBD1 aligns across 7 bases. The CDR3 sequence is 16 residues long. Trimming cost V 6 bases and J 4 bases; bases outside gene matches: 11. Per the germline V gene, CDR1 is LNHNV and CDR2 is YYDKDF (reference sequence). This CDR3 reads CATSNPGTADNEKLFF. In DNA form, the CDR3 reads TGTGCCACCAGTAATCCCGGGACAGCTGATAATGAAAAACTGTTTTTT.

The chain combines TRBV7-2 with TRBJ1-5, with unresolved D. This CDR3 contains 11 residues. Germline CDR1 SGHTA, CDR2 FQGNSA. Trimming left V 5 bases short and J 9 bases short, with 8 bases between. The CDR3 region is CASSLDGPQHF. CDR3 nucleotides: TGTGCCAGCAGCCTTGACGGGCCCCAGCATTTT.

This clone came up a few times. The rearrangement joins TRBV6-5 to TRBJ1-1; a possible D gene is TRBD1 (6 bases). The CDR3 runs 13 residues. Germline lookup yields CDR1 MNHEY and CDR2 SVGAGI. V gave up 9 bases and J gave up 1 base, with 12 bases separating them. CDR3 protein: CASTGNGNTEAFF. DNA for the CDR3: TGTGCCAGTACAGGGAATGGGAACACTGAAGCTTTCTTT.

This sequence joins TRBV11-2 and TRBJ2-7; 7 nucleotides match TRBD1. The ends lost 5 bases at V and 3 bases at J; junction bases unmatched: 7. The germline gives CDR1 SGHAT, CDR2 FQNNGV. The CDR3 extends over 14 amino acids. The CDR3 DNA reads TGTGCCAGCAGCATGGACAGGTCCTACTACGAGCAGTACTTC. Amino acids: CASSMDRSYYEQYF.

The gene calls are TRBV4-2 and TRBJ1-2; 8 bases line up with TRBD1. J lost 4 bases, V lost 6 bases, and 4 bases had no gene match. The CDR3 totals 13 residues. Per the germline V gene, CDR1 is LGHNA and CDR2 is YNFKEQ. This CDR3 reads CASRGQGIYGYTF. The CDR3 bases are TGTGCCAGCAGAGGACAGGGTATCTATGGCTACACCTTC.